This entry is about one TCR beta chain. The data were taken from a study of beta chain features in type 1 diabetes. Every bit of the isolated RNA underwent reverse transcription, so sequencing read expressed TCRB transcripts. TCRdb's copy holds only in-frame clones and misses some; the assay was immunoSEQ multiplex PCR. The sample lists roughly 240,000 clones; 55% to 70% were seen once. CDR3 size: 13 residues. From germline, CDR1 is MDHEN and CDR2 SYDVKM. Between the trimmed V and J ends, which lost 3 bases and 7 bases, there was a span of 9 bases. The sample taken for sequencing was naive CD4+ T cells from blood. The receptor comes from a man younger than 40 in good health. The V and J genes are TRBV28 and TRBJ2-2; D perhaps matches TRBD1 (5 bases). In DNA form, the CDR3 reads TGTGCCAGCAGTTTGGGGCGGCACGGGGAGCTGTTTTTT. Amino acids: CASSLGRHGELFF.